A selection of T cell receptor beta chains follows, all from one sample in a study of cytomegalovirus exposure and HLA in healthy donors. Here immunoSEQ multiplex PCR was the method, and the copy in TCRdb shows in-frame clones only, minus some. Seen here are roughly 68,000 clones, about 72% observed once, and the top ten hold about 20%. The sequenced sample was PBMCs. The receptors originated from a man aged 40-49 years in good health and CMV-seropositive. Each CDR3 is given with its conserved first and last residue. A D gene is named only where the DNA matches it firmly. Rows may omit the clone size; those that give it use once, few, many or a size class.

>TRBD1|.|TRBV6-5|TRBJ2-7
TGTGCCAGCAGTTCCCTGACAGGGATGGACTACGAGCAGTACTTC
CASSSLTGMDYEQYF
>.|.|TRBV7-9|TRBJ2-1
TGTGCCAGCAGCTTAGCGGGCCAAAGCTCCTACAATGAGCAGTTCTTC
CASSLAGQSSYNEQFF
>TRBD1|.|TRBV13|TRBJ2-3
TGTACCTCTGGGGAGACAGGGGGTACAGATACGCAGTATTTT
CTSGETGGTDTQYF
>TRBD1|.|TRBV5-4|TRBJ2-7
TGTGCCAGCAGCGAGGACAGGGACGAGCAGTACTTC
CASSEDRDEQYF
>.|.|TRBV27|TRBJ1-3
TGTGCCAGCAGACCAACAGGGTGGGGGTCGCTAAACACCATATATTTT
CASRPTGWGSLNTIYF
>.|.|TRBV7-9|TRBJ2-5
TGTGCCAGCAGCTTATCAGGGAACCAAGAGACCCAGTACTTC
CASSLSGNQETQYF
>.|.|TRBV5-1|TRBJ2-5
TGCGCCAGCAGCCCTGGACAGTACAGAGAGACCCAGTACTTC
CASSPGQYRETQYF
>TRBD2|.|TRBV9|TRBJ2-2
TGTGCCAGCAGCGGGGAGGGGACGAACACCGGGGAGCTGTTTTTT
CASSGEGTNTGELFF
>TRBD1|.|TRBV4-3|TRBJ1-6
TGCGCCAGCAGCCAGATACAGGGGGCGCAGGGGTCACCCCTCCACTTT
CASSQIQGAQGSPLHF
>TRBD1|.|TRBV2|TRBJ2-6
TGTGCCAGCAGTGGACAGGGGACTGTCTCTGGGGCCAACGTCCTGACTTTC
CASSGQGTVSGANVLTF
>.|.|TRBV5-1|TRBJ1-4
TGCGCCAGCAGCCAGGACAGTACTAATGAAAAACTGTTTTTT
CASSQDSTNEKLFF
>TRBD1|few|TRBV27|TRBJ2-3
TGTGCCAGCAGTTTGACCCACGACAGGGGGGATACGCAGTATTTT
CASSLTHDRGDTQYF
>TRBD1|.|TRBV5-4|TRBJ1-2
TGTGCCAGCCACCAGACAGGGGCTTTCATTGGCTACACCTTC
CASHQTGAFIGYTF
>.|few|TRBV4-3|TRBJ2-6
TGCGCCAGCAGCCCTAGACGGATCTCTGGGGCCAACGTCCTGACTTTC
CASSPRRISGANVLTF
>TRBD1|.|TRBV5-4|TRBJ1-2
TGTGCCAGCAGCTTGCTCGACAGGGAAAAGGGCTACACCTTC
CASSLLDREKGYTF
>TRBD1|.|TRBV19|TRBJ2-1
TGTGCCAGTAGTCCTCCCGGGACAGGGATAAAGGAGCAGTTCTTC
CASSPPGTGIKEQFF
>.|.|TRBV19|TRBJ1-2
TGTGCCAGTAGTATAGGGGCCAGGGCGGATGGCTACACCTTC
CASSIGARADGYTF
>.|.|TRBV10-3|TRBJ2-5
TGTGCCACCCGGGAGAAAGAGACCCAGTACTTC
CATREKETQYF
>TRBD2|.|TRBV5-1|TRBJ2-3
TGCGCCAGCAGCCCAGGACTAGCGGGGGCCCTACTCACAGATACGCAGTATTTT
CASSPGLAGALLTDTQYF
>TRBD1|.|TRBV30|TRBJ1-2
TGTGCCTGGAGTGACGGACAGGGGAGGGGCTACACCTTC
CAWSDGQGRGYTF
>.|.|TRBV30|TRBJ1-6
TGTGCCTGGACGACAGTGACCTATAATTCCCCCCTCCACTTT
CAWTTVTYNSPLHF
>.|few|TRBV11-3|TRBJ1-3
TGTGCCAGCAGACCAGGGGTTTCTGGAAACACCATATATTTT
CASRPGVSGNTIYF
>TRBD1|.|TRBV6-6|TRBJ1-1
TGTGCCAGCAGTCCCGGACAGGGGGATGAAGCTTTCTTT
CASSPGQGDEAFF
>.|.|TRBV2|TRBJ1-1
TGTGCCAGCAGTGAATATGGGGGGAAGACTGAAGCTTTCTTT
CASSEYGGKTEAFF
>.|few|TRBV28|TRBJ2-1
TGTGCCAGCAGCCTTAGAGTGAATGAGCAGTTCTTC
CASSLRVNEQFF
>TRBD1|.|TRBV5-1|TRBJ1-2
TGCGCCAGCAGCTTGGGGGGGACAGGGGTTAATGGCTACACCTTC
CASSLGGTGVNGYTF
>.|once|TRBV29-1|TRBJ1-2
TGCAGCGTTGAGGTACAGGGCGCCGGCTATGGCTACACCTTC
CSVEVQGAGYGYTF
>.|.|TRBV6-6|TRBJ2-7
TGTGCCAGCTCCCCAAGGGGTAGGGGCTACGAGCAGTACTTC
CASSPRGRGYEQYF
>.|.|TRBV19|TRBJ2-5
TGTGCCAGTAGTCCGGTCCCGGGCGGAGGGAAGGAGACCCAGTACTTC
CASSPVPGGGKETQYF
>TRBD2|.|TRBV2|TRBJ2-5
TGTGCCAGCAGCGAACTAGCGGGGGTGGGGGAGACCCAGTACTTC
CASSELAGVGETQYF
>.|.|TRBV4-3|TRBJ2-7
TGCGCCAGCAGCCAAGATGGGGGGAGGTTAAACGAGCAGTACTTC
CASSQDGGRLNEQYF
>.|.|TRBV6-1|TRBJ2-3
TGTGCCAGCAGCCTTACAGATACGCAGTATTTT
CASSLTDTQYF
>.|once|TRBV6-5|TRBJ2-7
TGTGCCAGCAGTTACTCACAGAATTCCTACGAGCAGTACTTC
CASSYSQNSYEQYF
>TRBD1|.|TRBV30|TRBJ1-4
TGTGCCTGGAGTTCCGGGACAGGGGGAAATGAAAAACTGTTTTTT
CAWSSGTGGNEKLFF
>TRBD1|once|TRBV5-8|TRBJ2-7
TGTGCCAGCAGCCCCTATAGGACAGGGGGCTCCTACGAGCAGTACTTC
CASSPYRTGGSYEQYF
>.|.|TRBV9|TRBJ2-7
TGTGCCAGCAGCGTAAGGGGGTACCACGAGCAGTACTTC
CASSVRGYHEQYF
>.|.|TRBV19|TRBJ1-1
TGTGCCAGTAGTATTGGGGCGGGGTTGGCGAGCACTGAAGCTTTCTTT
CASSIGAGLASTEAFF
>TRBD1|few|TRBV7-9|TRBJ1-2
TGTGCCAGCAGCTCGGGACAGGGGAACAACTATGGCTACACCTTC
CASSSGQGNNYGYTF
>.|.|TRBV6-5|TRBJ2-3
TGTGCCAGCAGTTCACCCCAGGGGGGAGATACGCAGTATTTT
CASSSPQGGDTQYF
>.|.|TRBV29-1|TRBJ1-1
TGCAGCGTTGAAGAATTGGAGGCTTTCTTT
CSVEELEAFF
>TRBD1|.|TRBV18|TRBJ2-7
TGTGCCAGCTCATCCCGGGACAGAAGCTCCTACGAGCAGTACTTC
CASSSRDRSSYEQYF
>.|.|TRBV6-6|TRBJ1-5
TGTGCCTTCCGAGGGGACATCAATCAGCCCCAGCATTTT
CAFRGDINQPQHF
>TRBD1|.|TRBV11-2|TRBJ2-7
TGTGCCAGCAGCCCCATCTCCGGACAGGGGATGCACGAGCAGTACTTC
CASSPISGQGMHEQYF
>TRBD1|.|TRBV7-2|TRBJ2-1
TGTGCCAGCAGCCAGGACAGGCAGATTTACAATGAGCAGTTCTTC
CASSQDRQIYNEQFF
>.|.|TRBV15|TRBJ1-5
TGTGCCACCAGCAGATCGGGGGACGGCAATCAGCCCCAGCATTTT
CATSRSGDGNQPQHF
>.|few|TRBV5-1|TRBJ1-1
TGCGCCAGCAGCTTGGGTGGGGGGACCGAAGCTTTCTTT
CASSLGGGTEAFF
>.|.|TRBV4-1|TRBJ1-3
TGCGCCAGCAGCCAAGTCGCGGGGGGGGGAAACACCATATATTTT
CASSQVAGGGNTIYF
>.|.|TRBV6-6|TRBJ1-5
TGTGCCAGCAGTGGTTCCCCAGGGGATCAGCCCCAGCATTTT
CASSGSPGDQPQHF
>.|once|TRBV2|TRBJ2-7
TGTGCCAGCGGGGGGTACGAGCAGTACTTC
CASGGYEQYF
>TRBD1|once|TRBV7-2|TRBJ1-1
TGTGCCAGCAGCCTGGCCGGGACAGCGAACACTGAAGCTTTCTTT
CASSLAGTANTEAFF